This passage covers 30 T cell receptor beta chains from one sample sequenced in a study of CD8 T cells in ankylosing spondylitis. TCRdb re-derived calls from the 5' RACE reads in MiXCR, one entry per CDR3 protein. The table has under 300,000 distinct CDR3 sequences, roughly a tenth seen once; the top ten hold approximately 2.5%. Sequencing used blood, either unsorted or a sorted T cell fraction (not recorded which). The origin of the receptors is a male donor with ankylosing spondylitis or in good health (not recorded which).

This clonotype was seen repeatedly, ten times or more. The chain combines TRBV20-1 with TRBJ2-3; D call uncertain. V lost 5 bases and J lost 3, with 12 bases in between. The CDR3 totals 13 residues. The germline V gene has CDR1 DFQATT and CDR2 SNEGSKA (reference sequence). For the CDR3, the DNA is TGCAGTGCTGGCGAACGGCCGACAGATACGCAGTATTTT. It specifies CSAGERPTDTQYF.

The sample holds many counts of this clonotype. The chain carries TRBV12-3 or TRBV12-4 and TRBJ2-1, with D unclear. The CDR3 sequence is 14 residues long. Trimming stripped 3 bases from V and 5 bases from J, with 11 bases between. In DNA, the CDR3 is TGTGCCAGCAGTTTGGGCCCAACGGACAATGAGCAGTTCTTC. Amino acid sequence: CASSLGPTDNEQFF.

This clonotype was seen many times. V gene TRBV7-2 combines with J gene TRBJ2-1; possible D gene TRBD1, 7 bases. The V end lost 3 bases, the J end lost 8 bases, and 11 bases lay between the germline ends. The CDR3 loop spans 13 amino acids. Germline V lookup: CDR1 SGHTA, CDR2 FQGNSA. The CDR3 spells CASSFGGGYEQFF. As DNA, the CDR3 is TGTGCCAGCAGCTTCGGAGGGGGCTATGAGCAGTTCTTC.

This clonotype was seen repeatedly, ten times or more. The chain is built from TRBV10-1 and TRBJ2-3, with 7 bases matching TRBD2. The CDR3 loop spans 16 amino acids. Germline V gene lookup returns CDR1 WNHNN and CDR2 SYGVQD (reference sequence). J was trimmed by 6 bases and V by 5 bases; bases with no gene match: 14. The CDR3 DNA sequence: TGCGCCAGCAGTAGCGGGGTTAACCCCCCGACGGATACGCAGTATTTT. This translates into CASSSGVNPPTDTQYF.

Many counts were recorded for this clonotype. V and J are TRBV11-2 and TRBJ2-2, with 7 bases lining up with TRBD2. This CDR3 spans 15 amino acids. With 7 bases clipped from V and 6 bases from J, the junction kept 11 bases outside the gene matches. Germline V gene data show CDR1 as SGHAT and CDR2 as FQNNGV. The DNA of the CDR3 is TGTGCCAGCACCGCACTCCCGGGGGGTGCCGGGGAGCTGTTTTTT. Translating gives CASTALPGGAGELFF.

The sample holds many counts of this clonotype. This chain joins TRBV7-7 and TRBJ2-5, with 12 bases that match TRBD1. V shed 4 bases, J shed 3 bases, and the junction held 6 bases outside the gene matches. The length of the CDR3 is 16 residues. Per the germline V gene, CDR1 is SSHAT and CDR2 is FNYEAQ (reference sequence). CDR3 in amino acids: CASSSGTGGAEETQYF. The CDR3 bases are TGTGCCAGCAGCTCCGGGACAGGGGGCGCGGAAGAGACCCAGTACTTC.

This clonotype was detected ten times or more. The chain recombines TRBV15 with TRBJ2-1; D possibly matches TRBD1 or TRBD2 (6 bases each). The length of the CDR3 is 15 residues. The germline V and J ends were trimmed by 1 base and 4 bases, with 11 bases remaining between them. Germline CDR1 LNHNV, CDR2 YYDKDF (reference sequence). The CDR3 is CATSRAGAFYNEQFF. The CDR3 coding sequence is TGTGCCACCAGCAGAGCGGGGGCCTTTTACAATGAGCAGTTCTTC.

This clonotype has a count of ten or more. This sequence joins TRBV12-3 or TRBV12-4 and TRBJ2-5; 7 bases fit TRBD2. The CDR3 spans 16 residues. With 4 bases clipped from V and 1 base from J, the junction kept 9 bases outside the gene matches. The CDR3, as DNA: TGTGCCAGCAGTTACGAGCCCGGGACTACCCAAGAGACCCAGTACTTC. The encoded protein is CASSYEPGTTQETQYF.

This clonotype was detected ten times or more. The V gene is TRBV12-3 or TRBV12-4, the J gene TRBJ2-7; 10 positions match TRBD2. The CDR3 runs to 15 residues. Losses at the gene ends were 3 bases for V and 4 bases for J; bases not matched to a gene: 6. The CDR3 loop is CASSFVAGGTYEQYF. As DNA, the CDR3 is TGTGCCAGCAGTTTCGTAGCGGGAGGTACTTACGAGCAGTACTTC.

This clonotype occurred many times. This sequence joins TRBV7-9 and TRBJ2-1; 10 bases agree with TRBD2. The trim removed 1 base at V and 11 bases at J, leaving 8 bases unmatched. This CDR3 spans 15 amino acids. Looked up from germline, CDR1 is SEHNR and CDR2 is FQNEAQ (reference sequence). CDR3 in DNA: TGTGCCAGCAGCTTAGATCCTAGCGGGAGCTCGCAGCAGTTCTTC. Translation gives CASSLDPSGSSQQFF.

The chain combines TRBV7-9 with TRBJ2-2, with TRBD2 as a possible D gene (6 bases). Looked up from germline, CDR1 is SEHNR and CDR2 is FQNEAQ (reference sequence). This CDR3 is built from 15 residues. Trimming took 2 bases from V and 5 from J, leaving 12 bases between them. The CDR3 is CASSLITSKTGELFF. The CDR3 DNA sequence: TGTGCCAGCAGCTTAATAACTAGCAAGACCGGGGAGCTGTTTTTT.

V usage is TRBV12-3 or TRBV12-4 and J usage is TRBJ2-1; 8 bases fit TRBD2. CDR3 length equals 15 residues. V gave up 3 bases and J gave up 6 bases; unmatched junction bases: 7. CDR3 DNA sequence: TGTGCCAGCAGTTTCCTAAGCGGGAGTCGCAATGAGCAGTTCTTC. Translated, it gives CASSFLSGSRNEQFF.

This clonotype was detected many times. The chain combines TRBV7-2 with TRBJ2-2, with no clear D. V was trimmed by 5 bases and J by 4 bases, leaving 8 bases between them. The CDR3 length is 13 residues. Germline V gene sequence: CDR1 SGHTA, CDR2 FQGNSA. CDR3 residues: CASSPQSTGELFF. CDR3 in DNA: TGTGCCAGCAGCCCTCAGAGCACCGGGGAGCTGTTTTTT.

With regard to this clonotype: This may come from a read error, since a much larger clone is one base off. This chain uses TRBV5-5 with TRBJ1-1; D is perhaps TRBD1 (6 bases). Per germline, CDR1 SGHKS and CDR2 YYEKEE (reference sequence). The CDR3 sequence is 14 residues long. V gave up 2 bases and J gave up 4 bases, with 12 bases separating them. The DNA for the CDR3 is TGTGCCAGCAGCTTCGGGGGGCATGGCACTGAAGCTTTCTTT. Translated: CASSFGGHGTEAFF.

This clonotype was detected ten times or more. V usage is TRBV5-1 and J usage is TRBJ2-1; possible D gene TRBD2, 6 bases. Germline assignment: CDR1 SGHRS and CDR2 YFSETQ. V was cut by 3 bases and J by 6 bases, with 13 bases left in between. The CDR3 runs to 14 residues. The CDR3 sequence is CASSYGQGGNEQFF. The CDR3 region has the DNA TGCGCCAGCAGCTATGGGCAGGGAGGCAATGAGCAGTTCTTC. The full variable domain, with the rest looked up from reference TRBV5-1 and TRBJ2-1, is KAGVTQTPRYLIKTRGQQVTLSCSPISGHRSVSWYQQTPGQGLQFLFEYFSETQRNKGNFPGRFSGRQFSNSRSEMNVSTLELGDSALYLCASSYGQGGNEQFFGPGTRLTVL.

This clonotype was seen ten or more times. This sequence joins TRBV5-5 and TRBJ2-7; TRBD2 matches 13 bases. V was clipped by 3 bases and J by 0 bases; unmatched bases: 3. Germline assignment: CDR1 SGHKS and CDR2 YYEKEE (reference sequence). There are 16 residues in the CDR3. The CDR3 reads CASSYGTSGNSYEQYF. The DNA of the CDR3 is TGTGCCAGCAGCTACGGGACTAGCGGGAACTCCTACGAGCAGTACTTC.

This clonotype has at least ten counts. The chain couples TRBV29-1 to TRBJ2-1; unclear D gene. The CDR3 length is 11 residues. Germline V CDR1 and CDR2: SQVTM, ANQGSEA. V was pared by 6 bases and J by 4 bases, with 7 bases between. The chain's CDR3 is CSVLQYNEQFF. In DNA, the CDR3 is TGCAGCGTCCTACAATACAATGAGCAGTTCTTC.

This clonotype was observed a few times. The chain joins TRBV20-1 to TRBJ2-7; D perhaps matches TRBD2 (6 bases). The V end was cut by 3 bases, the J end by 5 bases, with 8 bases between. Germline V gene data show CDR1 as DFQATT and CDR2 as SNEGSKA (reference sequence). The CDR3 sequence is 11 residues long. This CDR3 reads CSASGGDEQYF. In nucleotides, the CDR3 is TGCAGTGCTAGTGGAGGGGACGAGCAGTACTTC.

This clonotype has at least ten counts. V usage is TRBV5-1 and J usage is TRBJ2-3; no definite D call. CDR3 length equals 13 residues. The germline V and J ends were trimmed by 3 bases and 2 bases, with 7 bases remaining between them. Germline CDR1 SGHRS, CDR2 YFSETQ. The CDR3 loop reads CASSSYFTDTQYF. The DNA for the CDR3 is TGCGCCAGCAGCTCCTATTTCACAGATACGCAGTATTTT.

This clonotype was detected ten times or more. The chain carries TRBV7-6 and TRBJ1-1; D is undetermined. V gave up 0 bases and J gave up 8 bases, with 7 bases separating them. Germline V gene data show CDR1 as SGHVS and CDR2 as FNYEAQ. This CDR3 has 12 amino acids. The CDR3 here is CASSLAPGEAFF. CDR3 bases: TGTGCCAGCAGCTTAGCGCCCGGAGAAGCTTTCTTT. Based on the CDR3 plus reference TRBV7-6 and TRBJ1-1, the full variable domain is GAGVSQSPRYKVTKRGQDVALRCDPISGHVSLYWYRQALGQGPEFLTYFNYEAQQDKSGLPNDRFSAERPEGSISTLTIQRTEQRDSAMYRCASSLAPGEAFFGQGTRLTVV.

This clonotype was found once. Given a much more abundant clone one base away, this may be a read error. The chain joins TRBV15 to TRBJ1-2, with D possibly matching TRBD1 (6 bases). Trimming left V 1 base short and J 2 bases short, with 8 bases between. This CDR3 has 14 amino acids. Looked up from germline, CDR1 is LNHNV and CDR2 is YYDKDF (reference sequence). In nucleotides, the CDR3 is TGTGCCACCAGCAGAGCAGGGGTAAACTATGGCTACACCTTC. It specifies CATSRAGVNYGYTF. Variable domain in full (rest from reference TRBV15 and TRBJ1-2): DAMVIQNPRYQVTQFGKPVTLSCSQTLNHNVMYWYQQKSSQAPKLLFHYYDKDFNNEADTPDNFQSRRPNTSFCFLDIRSPGLGDTAMYLCATSRAGVNYGYTFGSGTRLTVV.

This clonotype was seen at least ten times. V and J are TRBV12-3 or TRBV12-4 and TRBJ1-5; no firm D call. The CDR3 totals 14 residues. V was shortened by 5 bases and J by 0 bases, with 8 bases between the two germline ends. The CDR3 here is CASSAPYSNQPQHF. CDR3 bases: TGTGCCAGCAGTGCCCCTTATAGCAATCAGCCCCAGCATTTT.

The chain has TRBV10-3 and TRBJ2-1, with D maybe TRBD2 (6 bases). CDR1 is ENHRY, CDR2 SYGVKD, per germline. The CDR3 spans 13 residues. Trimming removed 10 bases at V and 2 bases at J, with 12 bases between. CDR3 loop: CASGTEAYNEQFF. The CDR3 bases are TGTGCCAGCGGGACGGAAGCCTACAATGAGCAGTTCTTC.

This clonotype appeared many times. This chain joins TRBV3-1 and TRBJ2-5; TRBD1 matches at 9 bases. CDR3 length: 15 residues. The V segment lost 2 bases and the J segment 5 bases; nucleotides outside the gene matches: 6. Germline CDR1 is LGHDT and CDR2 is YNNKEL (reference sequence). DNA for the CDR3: TGTGCCAGCAGCCAAAGGACAGGGGATAGTGAGACCCAGTACTTC. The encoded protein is CASSQRTGDSETQYF.

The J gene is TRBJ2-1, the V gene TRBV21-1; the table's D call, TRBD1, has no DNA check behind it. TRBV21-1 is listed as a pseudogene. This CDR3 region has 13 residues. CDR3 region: CASISQGYNEQFF. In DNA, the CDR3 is TGTGCCAGCATCTCACAGGGTTACAATGAGCAGTTCTTC.

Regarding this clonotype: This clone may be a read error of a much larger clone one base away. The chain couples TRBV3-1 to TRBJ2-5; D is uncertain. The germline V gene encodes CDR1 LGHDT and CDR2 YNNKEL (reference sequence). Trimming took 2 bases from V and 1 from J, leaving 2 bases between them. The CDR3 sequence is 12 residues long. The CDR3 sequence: CASSQTQETQYF. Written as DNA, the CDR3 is TGTGCCAGCAGCCAAACCCAAGAGACCCAGTACTTC.

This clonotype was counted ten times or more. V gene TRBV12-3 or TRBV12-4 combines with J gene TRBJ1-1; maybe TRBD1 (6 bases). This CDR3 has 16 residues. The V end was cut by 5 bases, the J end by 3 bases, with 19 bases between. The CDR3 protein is CASSPFRDTVYTEAFF. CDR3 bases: TGTGCCAGCAGTCCCTTCCGGGACACAGTGTACACTGAAGCTTTCTTT.

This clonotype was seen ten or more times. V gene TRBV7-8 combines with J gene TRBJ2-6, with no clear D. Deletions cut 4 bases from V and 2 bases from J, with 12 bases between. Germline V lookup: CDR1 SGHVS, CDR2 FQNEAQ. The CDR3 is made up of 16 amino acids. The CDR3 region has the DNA TGTGCCAGCAGCTCCGGTGTGAGAACTGGGGCCAACGTCCTGACTTTC. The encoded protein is CASSSGVRTGANVLTF.

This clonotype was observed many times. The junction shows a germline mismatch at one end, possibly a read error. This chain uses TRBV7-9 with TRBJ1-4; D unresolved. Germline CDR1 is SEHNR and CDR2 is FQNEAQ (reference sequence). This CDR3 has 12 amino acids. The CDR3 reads CASSLEGEKLFF. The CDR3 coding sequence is TGCGCCAGCAGCTTGGAAGGTGAAAAACTGTTTTTT.

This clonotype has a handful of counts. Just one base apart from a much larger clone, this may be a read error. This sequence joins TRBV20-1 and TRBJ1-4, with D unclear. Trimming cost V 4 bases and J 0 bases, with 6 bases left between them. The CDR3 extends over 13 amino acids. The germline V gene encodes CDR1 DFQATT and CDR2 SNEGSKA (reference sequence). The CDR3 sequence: CSAIRPTNEKLFF. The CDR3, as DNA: TGCAGTGCTATTCGCCCAACTAATGAAAAACTGTTTTTT.